This T cell receptor beta chain comes out of a study of CD8 T cells in ankylosing spondylitis. Notes on the study in general: The clones that were linked to disease were reported to be significantly enriched in matched synovial fluid samples from ankylosing spondylitis patients. In reactive arthritis synovial fluid and blood, some motif variants had been reported before. Clones linked to the disease showed a CD8+ phenotype. They occurred at relatively low frequencies in peripheral blood. One TCR beta motif, made up of eight highly homologous variants, appeared characteristic of ankylosing spondylitis blood.

Deletions cut 6 bases from V and 4 bases from J, with 19 bases between. This CDR3 spans 14 amino acids. Looked up from germline, CDR1 is DFQATT and CDR2 is SNEGSKA (reference sequence). Quantitative 5'-RACE with molecular barcodes was used to make the TCR beta libraries. One entry per CDR3 protein results from TCRdb running MiXCR on the 5' RACE reads. The sample contains about 840,000 distinct CDR3 sequences, roughly 12% of which appear only once. A note on this clonotype: Its antigen is unknown.

This clonotype originated in a male donor with ankylosing spondylitis. The chain uses TRBV20-1 and TRBJ2-7; perhaps TRBD1 as D (6 bases). Source material: blood, either unsorted or a sorted T cell fraction (not recorded which). The CDR3 reads CSASRAQRGYEQYF. CDR3 DNA: TGCAGTGCCAGTAGGGCGCAGAGGGGGTACGAGCAGTACTTC.